The present entry profiles one TCR beta chain with its context. The antigen is undetermined. These data originate in a study of radiotherapy plus CTLA-4 blockade in lung cancer. On the study more broadly: 15% to 20% of patients responded objectively, and 25% to 40% achieved disease control. The study, taken as a whole, reports: After treatment with radiotherapy plus ipilimumab, TCR clones that came from the tumor expanded in blood. According to reports, early shifts in blood T cell clones, alongside interferon-beta, forecast response most accurately.

J was trimmed by 7 bases and V by 5 bases; bases with no gene match: 8. Germline lookup yields CDR1 SEHNR and CDR2 FQNEAQ (reference sequence). CDR3 length: 15 residues. Libraries were prepared by immunoSEQ multiplex PCR; TCRdb keeps only in-frame clonotypes and omits some of them. The data show around 44,000 clones, with approximately 86% seen just once and 15% to 20% held by the top ten. The sample here was peripheral blood, taken from a patient treated with radiotherapy plus ipilimumab. The chain couples TRBV7-9 to TRBJ1-5; 10 nucleotides align to TRBD1. The sequence derives from a human donor with non-small cell lung cancer that progressed on radiotherapy plus ipilimumab. Some clones in this sample may be carry-over from other donors' samples. The CDR3 loop is CASSHGTGVDQPQHF. The CDR3 DNA sequence: TGTGCCAGCAGCCATGGGACAGGGGTTGACCAGCCCCAGCATTTT. Based on the CDR3 plus reference TRBV7-9 and TRBJ1-5, the full variable domain is DTGVSQNPRHKITKRGQNVTFRCDPISEHNRLYWYRQTLGQGPEFLTYFQNEAQLEKSRLLSDRFSAERPKGSFSTLEIQRTEQGDSAMYLCASSHGTGVDQPQHFGDGTRLSIL.